Included here is one TCR beta chain sequence, with context. The antigen remains undetermined. V was pared by 1 base and J by 8 bases, with 0 bases of the junction left unmatched. Germline V gene sequence: CDR1 SGHAT, CDR2 FQNNGV. CDR3 size: 13 residues. The entry originates in a study of shared clonotypes between healthy human individuals. Terminally differentiated effector memory CD45RA+ cells were excluded from the naive CD8 cells, which were CD45RO-negative and positively selected for CCR7. Overall study results and limits: Naive subsets tended to show greater estimated richness than memory subsets.

The authors split each subset's genomic DNA evenly across several immunoSEQ plates. The repertoire was sequenced with immunoSEQ multiplex PCR; TCRdb's copy has only in-frame clones and lacks some. The sample has about 2 million clones; about 94% are singletons. This receptor was identified in a man in his late teens or twenties in good health. This chain links TRBV11-2 with TRBJ1-3; 9 nucleotides line up with TRBD1. The sequencing input was naive CD8+ T cells sorted from blood. CDR3 nucleotides: TGTGCCAGCAGCTTAGGGACAGGGGACACCATATATTTT. Translating gives CASSLGTGDTIYF. Variable domain in full (rest from reference TRBV11-2 and TRBJ1-3): EAGVAQSPRYKIIEKRQSVAFWCNPISGHATLYWYQQILGQGPKLLIQFQNNGVVDDSQLPKDRFSAERLKGVDSTLKIQPAKLEDSAVYLCASSLGTGDTIYFGEGSWLTVV.